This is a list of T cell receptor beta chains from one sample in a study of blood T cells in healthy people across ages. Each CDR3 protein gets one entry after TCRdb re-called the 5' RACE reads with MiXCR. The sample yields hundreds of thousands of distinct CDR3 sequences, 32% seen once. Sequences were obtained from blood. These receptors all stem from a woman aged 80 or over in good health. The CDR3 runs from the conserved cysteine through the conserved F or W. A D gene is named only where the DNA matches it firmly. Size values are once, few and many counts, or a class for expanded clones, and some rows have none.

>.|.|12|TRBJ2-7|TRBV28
CASSSGVGEQYF
TGTGCCAGCAGTTCAGGGGTTGGCGAGCAGTACTTC
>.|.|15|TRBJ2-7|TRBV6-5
CASSYSSRSTYEQYF
TGTGCCAGCAGTTACTCGTCTCGCAGTACCTACGAGCAGTACTTC
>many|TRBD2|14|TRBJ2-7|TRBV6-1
CASRPSGKIYEQYF
TGTGCCAGCAGACCTAGCGGGAAGATCTACGAGCAGTACTTC
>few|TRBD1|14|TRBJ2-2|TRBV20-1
CSADRGQSTGELFF
TGCAGTGCAGACAGGGGGCAGAGCACCGGGGAGCTGTTTTTT
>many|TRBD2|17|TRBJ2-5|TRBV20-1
CSASWPSGGHGQETQYF
TGCAGTGCTAGTTGGCCTAGCGGGGGGCACGGCCAGGAGACCCAGTACTTC
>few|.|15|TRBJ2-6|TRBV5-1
CASSQTRSGANVLTF
TGCGCCAGCAGCCAAACCCGCTCTGGGGCCAACGTCCTGACTTTC
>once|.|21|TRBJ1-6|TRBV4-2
CVSSQDRTAEWGGEIGSPLHF
TGTGTCAGCAGCCAAGATCGGACAGCGGAATGGGGGGGGGAGATCGGTTCACCCCTCCACTTT
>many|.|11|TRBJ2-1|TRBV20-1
CSARAGDEQFF
TGCAGTGCTAGAGCAGGGGATGAGCAGTTCTTC
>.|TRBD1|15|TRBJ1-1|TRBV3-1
CASSLRGQGNTEAFF
TGTGCCAGCAGCCTTCGGGGACAGGGGAACACTGAAGCTTTCTTT
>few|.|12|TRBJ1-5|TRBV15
CATSRGNQPQHF
TGTGCCACCAGCAGAGGCAATCAGCCCCAGCATTTT
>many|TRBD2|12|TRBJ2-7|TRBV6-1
CASSFLAVEQYF
TGTGCCAGCAGCTTTCTAGCGGTCGAGCAGTACTTC
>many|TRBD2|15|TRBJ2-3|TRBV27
CASSSGGARTDTQYF
TGTGCCAGCAGTAGCGGGGGGGCCAGAACAGATACGCAGTATTTT
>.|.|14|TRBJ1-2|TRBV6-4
CASSAGTEPYGYTF
TGTGCCAGCAGTGCAGGGACCGAACCCTATGGCTACACCTTC
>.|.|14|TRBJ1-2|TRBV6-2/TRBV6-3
CASSSIGREYGYTF
TGTGCCAGCAGTTCGATTGGTCGGGAGTATGGCTACACCTTC
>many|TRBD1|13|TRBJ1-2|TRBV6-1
CASRLTDRGGYTF
TGTGCCAGCCGCCTTACCGACAGGGGCGGCTACACCTTC
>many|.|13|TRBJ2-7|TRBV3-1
CASSQVASFEQYF
TGTGCCAGCAGCCAAGTCGCTAGTTTCGAGCAGTACTTC
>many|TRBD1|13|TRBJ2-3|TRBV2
CASGTGVTDTQYF
TGTGCCAGCGGAACAGGGGTAACAGATACGCAGTATTTT
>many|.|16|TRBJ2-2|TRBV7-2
CASSLGGSGRTGELFF
TGTGCCAGCAGCTTAGGCGGGTCTGGTAGGACCGGGGAGCTGTTTTTT
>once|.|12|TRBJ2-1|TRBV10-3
CAISQGEETQFF
TGCGCCATCAGCCAGGGGGAGGAGACCCAGTTCTTC
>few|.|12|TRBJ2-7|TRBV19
CATQDGYYEQYF
TGTGCCACACAGGACGGATACTACGAGCAGTACTTC
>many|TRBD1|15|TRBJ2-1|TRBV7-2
CASSWDRATYNEQFF
TGTGCCAGCAGCTGGGACAGGGCAACCTACAATGAGCAGTTCTTC
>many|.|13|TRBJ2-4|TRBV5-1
CASSMASKNIQYF
TGCGCCAGCAGCATGGCATCCAAAAACATTCAGTACTTC
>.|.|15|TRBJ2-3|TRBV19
CASAAGGARTDAQYF
TGTGCCAGTGCCGCCGGAGGGGCGCGGACAGATGCGCAGTATTTT
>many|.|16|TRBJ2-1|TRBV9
CASSVDLTSGGGEQFF
TGTGCCAGCAGCGTAGATTTAACCTCCGGTGGCGGTGAGCAGTTCTTC
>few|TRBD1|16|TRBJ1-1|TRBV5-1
CASSIRQGGSNTEAFF
TGCGCCAGCAGCATAAGACAGGGGGGGTCGAACACTGAAGCTTTCTTT
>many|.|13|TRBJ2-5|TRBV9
CASSVQGYETQYF
TGTGCCAGCAGCGTACAGGGGTACGAGACCCAGTACTTC
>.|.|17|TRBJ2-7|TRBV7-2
CASSLNWDPSGPYEQYF
TGTGCCAGCAGCTTAAATTGGGACCCCTCCGGTCCCTACGAGCAGTACTTC
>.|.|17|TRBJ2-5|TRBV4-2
CTSSQVGVGQPHNEQYF
TGTACCAGCAGCCAAGTCGGGGTGGGACAACCTCACAATGAGCAGTACTTC
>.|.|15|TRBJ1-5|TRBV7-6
CASSAGWRSNQPQHF
TGTGCCAGCAGCGCCGGATGGAGGAGCAATCAGCCCCAGCATTTT
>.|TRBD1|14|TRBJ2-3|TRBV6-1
CASRDRGLADTQYF
TGTGCCAGCAGGGACAGGGGGCTCGCAGATACGCAGTATTTT
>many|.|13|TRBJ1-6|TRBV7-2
CASTGVGGSPLHF
TGTGCCAGCACGGGGGTCGGCGGTTCACCCCTCCACTTT
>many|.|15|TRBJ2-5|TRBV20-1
CSASSRGTQQETQYF
TGCAGTGCTTCTTCTAGGGGGACACAACAAGAGACCCAGTACTTC
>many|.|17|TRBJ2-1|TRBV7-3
CASSLKARAAVNNEQFF
TGTGCCAGCAGCTTAAAGGCCCGCGCTGCGGTAAACAATGAGCAGTTCTTC
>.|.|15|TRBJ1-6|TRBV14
CASSQGTRRRVALHF
TGTGCCAGCAGCCAAGGCACGCGACGGCGAGTGGCCCTCCACTTT
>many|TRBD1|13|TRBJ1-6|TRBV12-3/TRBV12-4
CASIDRGNSPLHF
TGTGCCAGCATCGACAGGGGGAATTCACCCCTCCACTTT
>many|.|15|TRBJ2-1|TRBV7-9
CASSPQGGRYNEQFF
TGTGCCAGCAGCCCACAGGGGGGGCGGTACAATGAGCAGTTCTTC
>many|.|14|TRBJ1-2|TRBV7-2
CASSPVRGGYGYTF
TGTGCCAGCAGCCCCGTTAGGGGGGGCTATGGCTACACCTTC
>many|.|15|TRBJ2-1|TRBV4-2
CASSQDLGVYNEQFF
TGTGCCAGCAGCCAAGACTTGGGGGTTTACAATGAGCAGTTCTTC
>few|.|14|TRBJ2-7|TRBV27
CASSFVFGSYEQYF
TGTGCCAGCAGTTTTGTCTTCGGATCCTACGAGCAGTACTTC
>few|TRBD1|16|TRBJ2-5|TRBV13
CASSSIRQGRWETQYF
TGTGCCAGCAGCTCAATACGACAGGGGAGGTGGGAGACCCAGTACTTC
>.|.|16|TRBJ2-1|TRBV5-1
CASSLERGAAYNEQFF
TGCGCCAGCAGCTTGGAACGGGGGGCCGCCTACAATGAGCAGTTCTTC
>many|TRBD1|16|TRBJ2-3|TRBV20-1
CSARDLFDRAADTQYF
TGCAGTGCTAGAGATCTTTTTGACAGGGCCGCAGATACGCAGTATTTT
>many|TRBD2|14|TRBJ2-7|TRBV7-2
CASSLARERGVWYF
TGTGCCAGCAGCTTAGCGCGAGAGCGGGGGGTGTGGTACTTC
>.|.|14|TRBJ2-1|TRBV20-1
CSARQDRYQETQFF
TGCAGTGCCCGCCAGGACCGATACCAAGAGACCCAGTTCTTC
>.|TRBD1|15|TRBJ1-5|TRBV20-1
CSAQVQGGGNQPQHF
TGCAGTGCCCAAGTTCAAGGGGGCGGCAATCAGCCCCAGCATTTT
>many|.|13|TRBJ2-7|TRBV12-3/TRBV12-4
CASSLDKEDKQYF
TGTGCCAGCAGTTTAGATAAAGAAGACAAGCAGTACTTC
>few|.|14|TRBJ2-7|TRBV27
CASSPRLGAYGQYF
TGTGCCAGCAGTCCTCGCCTTGGGGCTTACGGGCAGTACTTC
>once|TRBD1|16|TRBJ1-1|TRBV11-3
CASSPGGTGMNTEAFF
TGTGCCAGCAGTCCAGGGGGGACAGGGATGAACACTGAAGCTTTCTTT
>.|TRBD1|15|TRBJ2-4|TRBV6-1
CASSLDQGAGNIQYF
TGTGCCAGCAGCCTTGATCAGGGGGCGGGAAACATTCAGTACTTC
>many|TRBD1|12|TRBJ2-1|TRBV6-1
CASSTPGGKQFF
TGTGCCAGCAGTACACCAGGGGGCAAGCAGTTCTTC